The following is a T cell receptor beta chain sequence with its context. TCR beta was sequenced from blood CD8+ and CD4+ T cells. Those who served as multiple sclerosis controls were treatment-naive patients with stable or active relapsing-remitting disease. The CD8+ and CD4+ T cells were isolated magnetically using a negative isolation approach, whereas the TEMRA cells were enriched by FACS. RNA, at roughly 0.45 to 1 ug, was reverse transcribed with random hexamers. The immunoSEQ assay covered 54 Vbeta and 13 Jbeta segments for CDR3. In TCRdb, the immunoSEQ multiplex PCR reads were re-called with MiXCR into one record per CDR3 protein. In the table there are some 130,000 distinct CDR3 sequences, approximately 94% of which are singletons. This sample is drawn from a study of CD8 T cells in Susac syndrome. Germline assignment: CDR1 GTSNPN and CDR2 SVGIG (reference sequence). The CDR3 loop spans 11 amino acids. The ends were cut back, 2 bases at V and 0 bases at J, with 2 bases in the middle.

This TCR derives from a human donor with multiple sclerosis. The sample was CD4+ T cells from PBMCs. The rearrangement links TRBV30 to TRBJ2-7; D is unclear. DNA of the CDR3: TGTGCCTGGAGTAACTCCTACGAGCAGTACTTC. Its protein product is CAWSNSYEQYF.